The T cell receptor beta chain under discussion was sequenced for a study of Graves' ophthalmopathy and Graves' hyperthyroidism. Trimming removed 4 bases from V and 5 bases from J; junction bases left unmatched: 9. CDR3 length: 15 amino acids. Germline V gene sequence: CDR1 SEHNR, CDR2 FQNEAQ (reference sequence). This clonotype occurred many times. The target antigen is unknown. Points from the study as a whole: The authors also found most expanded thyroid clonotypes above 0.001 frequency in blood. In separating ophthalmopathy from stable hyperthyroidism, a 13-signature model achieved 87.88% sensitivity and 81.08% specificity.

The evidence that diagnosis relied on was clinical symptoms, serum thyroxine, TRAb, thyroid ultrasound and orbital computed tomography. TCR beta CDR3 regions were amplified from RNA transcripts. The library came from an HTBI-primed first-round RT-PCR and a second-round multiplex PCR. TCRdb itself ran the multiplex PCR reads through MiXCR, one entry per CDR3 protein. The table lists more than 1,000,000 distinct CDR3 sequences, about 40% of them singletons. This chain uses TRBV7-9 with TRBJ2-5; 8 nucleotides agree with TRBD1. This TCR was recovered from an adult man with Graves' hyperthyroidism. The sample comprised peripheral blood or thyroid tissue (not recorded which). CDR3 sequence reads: CASSSHRGSGETQYF. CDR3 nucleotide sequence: TGTGCCAGCAGCTCTCACAGGGGGTCAGGGGAGACCCAGTACTTC.